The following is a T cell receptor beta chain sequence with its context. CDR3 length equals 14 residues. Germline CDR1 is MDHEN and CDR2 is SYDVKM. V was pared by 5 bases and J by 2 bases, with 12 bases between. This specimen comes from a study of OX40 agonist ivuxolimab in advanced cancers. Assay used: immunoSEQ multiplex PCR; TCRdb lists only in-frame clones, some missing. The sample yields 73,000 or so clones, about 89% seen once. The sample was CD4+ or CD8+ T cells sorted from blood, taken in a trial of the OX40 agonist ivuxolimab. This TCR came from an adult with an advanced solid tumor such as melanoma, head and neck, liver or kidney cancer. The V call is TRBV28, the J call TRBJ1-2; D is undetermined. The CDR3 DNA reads TGTGCCAGCAGTCTAAGGACGGAAAACTATGGCTACACCTTC. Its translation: CASSLRTENYGYTF.